One sample yielded the 19 T cell receptor beta chains listed below, sequenced in a study of cytomegalovirus exposure and HLA in healthy donors. PCR employed 60 Vbeta and 13 Jbeta primers. This table comes from immunoSEQ multiplex PCR, and its TCRdb copy is limited to in-frame clones, with some not included. Of around 110,000 clones in the sample, roughly three quarters are singletons; the top ten hold roughly 4.3%. Sequencing was done on a sample of PBMCs. The receptors derive from a man under 40 in good health and CMV-seropositive.

This clone has a handful of counts. The chain combines TRBV7-2 with TRBJ2-3, with D unresolved. V lost 1 base and J lost 1, with 9 bases in between. The CDR3 has 15 residues. Germline values: CDR1 SGHTA, CDR2 FQGNSA. CDR3 amino acids: CASSLVGSRTDTQYF. In DNA form, the CDR3 reads TGTGCCAGCAGCTTAGTTGGCAGTCGCACAGATACGCAGTATTTT.

The V gene is TRBV2, the J gene TRBJ1-2; tentatively, D is TRBD1 (5 bases). CDR3 size: 14 residues. CDR1 is SNHLY, CDR2 FYNNEI, per germline. V was clipped by 2 bases and J by 3 bases, with 10 bases between them. In DNA, the CDR3 is TGTGCCAGCAGTGAATTGGGCAGGGACTATGGCTACACCTTC. It codes for CASSELGRDYGYTF. Supplemented by reference TRBV2 and TRBJ1-2, the full variable domain reads EPEVTQTPSHQVTQMGQEVILRCVPISNHLYFYWYRQILGQKVEFLVSFYNNEISEKSEIFDDQFSVERPDGSNFTLKIRSTKLEDSAMYFCASSELGRDYGYTFGSGTRLTVV.

V gene TRBV9 combines with J gene TRBJ1-2, with TRBD1 identical over 7 bases. Germline V CDR1 and CDR2: SGDLS, YYNGEE. V gave up 0 bases and J gave up 6 bases; unmatched junction bases: 8. This CDR3 region has 15 residues. CDR3 DNA: TGTGCCAGCAGCGTAGGTAGTCAGGGGGTGGATGGCTACACCTTC. Its protein product is CASSVGSQGVDGYTF. Filled out from reference TRBV9 and TRBJ1-2, the complete variable domain reads DSGVTQTPKHLITATGQRVTLRCSPRSGDLSVYWYQQSLDQGLQFLIQYYNGEERAKGNILERFSAQQFPDLHSELNLSSLELGDSALYFCASSVGSQGVDGYTFGSGTRLTVV.

This chain links TRBV18 with TRBJ1-1; 9 positions match TRBD1. The CDR3 contains 16 residues. V lost 5 bases, J lost 0 bases, and 7 bases stayed unmatched. CDR1 and CDR2 from the germline V gene are KGHSH and LQKENI. CDR3 nucleotides: TGTGCCAGCTCATCCAACAGGGGGCCGCTGAACACTGAAGCTTTCTTT. Translated, it gives CASSSNRGPLNTEAFF.

The V call is TRBV9, the J call TRBJ2-5; 7 bases map to TRBD1. The V and J ends lost 4 bases and 4 bases, in that order; junction bases with no gene match: 10. Germline V gene sequence: CDR1 SGDLS, CDR2 YYNGEE. This CDR3 has 15 residues. CDR3: CASSSFGTARETQYF. For the CDR3, the DNA is TGTGCCAGCAGCTCATTTGGGACAGCTCGAGAGACCCAGTACTTC.

Regarding this clone: One end of the junction does not line up with germline, which may come from a read error. The chain links TRBV29-1 to TRBJ2-4; maybe TRBD1 (6 bases). Germline-derived CDR1 and CDR2 are SQVTM and ANQGSEA. This CDR3 is 12 amino acids long. CDR3 bases: TGCAGCGTTGGACAGGACTTAAACAGTCAGTACTTC. It codes for CSVGQDLNSQYF.

V usage is TRBV7-9 and J usage is TRBJ2-7, with D tentatively TRBD1 (6 bases). Germline CDR1 reads SEHNR; CDR2 reads FQNEAQ (reference sequence). The length of the CDR3 is 17 residues. Trimming took off 8 bases at V and 1 base at J, with 24 bases between the two ends. CDR3 in amino acids: CASVEGATGPSSYEQYF. The CDR3 DNA reads TGTGCCAGCGTCGAAGGGGCCACAGGGCCGTCATCCTACGAGCAGTACTTC.

The genes are TRBV27 and TRBJ1-5, with 7 bases lining up with TRBD1. V lost 2 bases, J lost 5 bases, and 3 bases stayed unmatched. The germline CDR1 and CDR2 sequences are MNHEY and SMNVEV (reference sequence). This CDR3 contains 14 residues. CDR3 loop: CASSLRDRYQPQHF. The CDR3 DNA reads TGTGCCAGCAGTTTAAGGGACAGATATCAGCCCCAGCATTTT.

A single count supports this clone. This sequence joins TRBV7-9 and TRBJ2-7; 8 bases are shared with TRBD1. CDR1 and CDR2 (germline): SEHNR, FQNEAQ (reference sequence). This CDR3 comprises 15 residues. Losses at the gene ends were 2 bases for V and 7 bases for J; bases not matched to a gene: 10. CDR3 coding DNA: TGTGCCAGCAGCTTATTGACAGGGGAGTGGAAGGAGCAGTACTTC. Translating gives CASSLLTGEWKEQYF.

The rearrangement joins TRBV21-1 to TRBJ2-2; TRBD1 is taken as the D call from the table, unchecked against the DNA. TRBV21-1 is a pseudogene locus. The CDR3 consists of 18 residues. CDR3 DNA: TGTGCCAGCAGCAAGTACTTTCCGACAGGGATGGACACCGGGGAGCTGTTTTTT. Residues: CASSKYFPTGMDTGELFF.

The chain combines TRBV30 with TRBJ2-7, with TRBD1 matching 7 bases. J lost 1 base, V lost 3 bases, and 0 bases had no gene match. The CDR3 runs 12 residues. CDR1 and CDR2 from the germline V gene are GTSNPN and SVGIG (reference sequence). The CDR3 loop is CAWRQGSYEQYF. The DNA for the CDR3 is TGTGCCTGGAGACAGGGGTCCTACGAGCAGTACTTC.

V is TRBV18 and J is TRBJ2-1; 11 bases are shared with TRBD2. This CDR3 region has 16 residues. Germline lookup yields CDR1 KGHSH and CDR2 LQKENI. V was clipped by 5 bases and J by 8 bases; unmatched bases: 11. The CDR3 DNA is TGTGCCAGCTCAACGACTAGCGGGACCCTTTTGGATGAGCAGTTCTTC. Translating gives CASSTTSGTLLDEQFF.

This clone came up a few times. The V call is TRBV7-9, the J call TRBJ2-1; maybe TRBD1 (6 bases). This CDR3 region has 15 residues. Germline V gene lookup returns CDR1 SEHNR and CDR2 FQNEAQ (reference sequence). The V and J ends lost 5 bases and 10 bases respectively, with 21 bases between them. The CDR3 DNA is TGTGCCAGCAGCCAAACGGACAGCGCGGTAGGGGAGCAGTTCTTC. Amino acid sequence: CASSQTDSAVGEQFF. Looking up the rest from reference TRBV7-9 and TRBJ2-1 gives the full variable domain: DTGVSQNPRHKITKRGQNVTFRCDPISEHNRLYWYRQTLGQGPEFLTYFQNEAQLEKSRLLSDRFSAERPKGSFSTLEIQRTEQGDSAMYLCASSQTDSAVGEQFFGPGTRLTVL.

The chain carries TRBV27 and TRBJ2-7; no definite D call. Trimming shortened V by 2 bases and J by 4 bases, and 9 bases separated the two germline ends. Germline V gene data show CDR1 as MNHEY and CDR2 as SMNVEV (reference sequence). The CDR3 loop spans 13 amino acids. The CDR3 is CASSLAVEYEQYF. CDR3 nucleotide sequence: TGTGCCAGCAGTTTAGCCGTAGAATACGAGCAGTACTTC.

V usage is TRBV2 and J usage is TRBJ2-3, with 9 bases fitting TRBD2. Germline V gene data show CDR1 as SNHLY and CDR2 as FYNNEI. V dropped 7 bases and J dropped 2; count of bases not matched to a gene: 10. The CDR3 contains 16 residues. The CDR3 DNA follows: TGTGCCAGCACCCTGTCTAGCGGGGATTACACAGATACGCAGTATTTT. It yields the protein CASTLSSGDYTDTQYF. The full variable domain, in which reference TRBV2 and TRBJ2-3 provide the parts outside the CDR3, is EPEVTQTPSHQVTQMGQEVILRCVPISNHLYFYWYRQILGQKVEFLVSFYNNEISEKSEIFDDQFSVERPDGSNFTLKIRSTKLEDSAMYFCASTLSSGDYTDTQYFGPGTRLTVL.

The chain links TRBV6-5 to TRBJ2-2, with TRBD1 matching 10 bases. Germline V gene sequence: CDR1 MNHEY, CDR2 SVGAGI. The CDR3 spans 15 residues. The junction had 5 bases not matched to a gene; V was cut back by 6 bases and J by 4 bases. CDR3 amino acids: CASRSGTGVTGELFF. In nucleotides, the CDR3 is TGTGCCAGCAGATCCGGGACAGGGGTCACCGGGGAGCTGTTTTTT.

The rearrangement joins TRBV5-5 to TRBJ1-1, with TRBD1 identical over 8 bases. Germline CDR1 and CDR2: SGHKS and YYEKEE (reference sequence). CDR3 length: 15 residues. Losses at the gene ends were 4 bases for V and 6 bases for J; bases not matched to a gene: 11. CDR3 region: CASSITGTGIPEAFF. The CDR3 coding sequence is TGTGCCAGCAGCATCACCGGGACAGGAATTCCTGAAGCTTTCTTT.

The chain joins TRBV7-9 to TRBJ1-4; D is undetermined. CDR3 length: 17 amino acids. V gave up 5 bases and J gave up 0 bases, with 16 bases separating them. CDR1 and CDR2 from the germline V gene are SEHNR and FQNEAQ (reference sequence). CDR3 DNA sequence: TGTGCCAGCAGCCAGACGGGTACAACCTCAACTAATGAAAAACTGTTTTTT. This gives the protein CASSQTGTTSTNEKLFF.

As for this clone: Additional DNA sequences in this sample encode the identical CDR3. The chain couples TRBV4-2 to TRBJ1-2; D perhaps matches TRBD1 (5 bases). V was trimmed by 0 bases and J by 6 bases, leaving 11 bases between them. Germline assignment: CDR1 LGHNA and CDR2 YNFKEQ. The CDR3 sequence is 14 residues long. CDR3: CASSQDPGIDGYTF. The DNA of the CDR3 is TGTGCCAGCAGCCAAGATCCAGGGATAGATGGCTACACCTTC.